The 5 T cell receptor beta chains given below trace back to one sample, sequenced in a study of T-cell reconstitution after alpha-beta-depleted transplantation in children. Construction of the TCRbeta library involved unique molecular identifiers. TCRdb analysed the PCR reads with MiXCR anew, one entry per CDR3 protein. Here the sample spans 500,000 or so distinct CDR3 sequences, approximately 29% being singletons. This specimen was PBMCs from the stem cell graft donor, taken from the stem cell graft. These receptor sequences come from a human donor who donated a stem cell graft to a child with aplastic anemia.

The chain employs TRBV6-5 and TRBJ1-5, with D hard to call. The CDR3 covers 16 residues. Germline CDR1 and CDR2: MNHEY and SVGAGI. The V end lost 0 bases, the J end lost 0 bases, and 9 bases lay between the germline ends. CDR3 residues: CASSYSSLYSNQPQHF. CDR3 sequence (DNA): TGTGCCAGCAGTTACTCATCGCTTTATAGCAATCAGCCCCAGCATTTT.

The chain uses TRBV12-3 or TRBV12-4 and TRBJ1-2; TRBD1 matches at 9 bases. Trimming took 9 bases from V and 5 from J; bases not matched to a gene: 7. This CDR3 is 13 amino acids long. CDR3 sequence reads: CASQQGAGYGYTF. The CDR3 bases are TGTGCCAGTCAACAGGGGGCTGGGTATGGCTACACCTTC.

This clonotype has only a few counts. This chain joins TRBV12-3 or TRBV12-4 and TRBJ2-1; D is unresolved. V lost 3 bases and J 7 bases, leaving 7 bases between the germline ends. The CDR3 has 12 residues. The CDR3 coding sequence is TGTGCCAGCAGTTTTAACGAAAATGAGCAGTTCTTC. Amino acid sequence: CASSFNENEQFF.

The CDR3 protein is CASSYKSQGDEKLFF. As DNA, the CDR3 is TGTGCCAGCAGTTATAAAAGTCAGGGTGATGAAAAACTGTTTTTT. The rearrangement uses TRBV27 and TRBJ1-4; a weak D match, TRBD1 (5 bases). With 4 bases removed from V and 6 bases from J, the gap between germline ends came to 15 bases. The CDR3 is 15 residues long. Germline CDR1 is MNHEY and CDR2 is SMNVEV (reference sequence).

This clonotype was recorded a few times. The rearrangement links TRBV6-2 or TRBV6-3 to TRBJ2-5; 9 bases line up with TRBD2. Germline V lookup: CDR1 MNHEY, CDR2 SVGEGT. The CDR3 has 16 residues. The ends lost 6 bases at V and 2 bases at J; junction bases unmatched: 10. CDR3 sequence reads: CASSRGLARIQETQYF. Written as DNA, the CDR3 is TGTGCCAGCAGCCGTGGACTAGCGAGGATTCAAGAGACCCAGTACTTC.